This TCR beta chain was observed in a study of shared clonotypes between healthy human individuals. Study outcomes and limitations: Having only a few donors restricted how much genetic and exposure-history diversity was captured. In general, naive subsets displayed greater estimated richness than memory subsets did.

The V end was cut by 4 bases, the J end by 2 bases, with 13 bases between. CDR1 is SGHRS and CDR2 is YFSETQ in the germline V gene. This CDR3 region has 14 residues. Researchers ran the assay at a deep level. The protocol was immunoSEQ multiplex PCR, while the TCRdb copy is restricted to in-frame clones and leaves out a portion. The sample includes 2 million to 2.5 million clones, 90% to 97% of them seen just once. In regard to this clone: Its antigen is currently unknown.

Splitting of CD4+ cells produced CD45RA+ naive and CD45RA-negative memory subsets. The TCR was taken from a man between 18 and 35 years old in good health. The chain uses TRBV5-1 and TRBJ2-7, with D uncertain. Sequenced sample: naive CD4+ T cells sorted from blood. As for subset: CD45RA+ positively selected. CDR3: CASSPRQATYEQYF. CDR3 DNA: TGCGCCAGCAGCCCCCGGCAGGCTACCTACGAGCAGTACTTC.